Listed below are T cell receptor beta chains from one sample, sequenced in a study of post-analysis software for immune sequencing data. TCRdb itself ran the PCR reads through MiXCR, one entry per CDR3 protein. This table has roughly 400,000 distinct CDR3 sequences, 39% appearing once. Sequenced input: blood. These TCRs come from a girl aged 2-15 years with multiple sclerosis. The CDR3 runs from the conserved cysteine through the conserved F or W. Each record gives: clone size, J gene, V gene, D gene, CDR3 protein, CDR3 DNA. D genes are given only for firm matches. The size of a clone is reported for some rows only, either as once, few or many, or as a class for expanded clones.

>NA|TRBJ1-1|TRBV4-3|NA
CASSQVLGGNTEAFF
TGCGCCAGCAGCCAGGTACTGGGGGGCAACACTGAAGCTTTCTTT
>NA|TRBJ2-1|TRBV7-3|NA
CASSLRSGGGQKQWEQFF
TGTGCCAGCAGCTTAAGGTCTGGGGGGGGCCAGAAACAGTGGGAGCAGTTCTTC
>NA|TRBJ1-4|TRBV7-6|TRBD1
CASSSPRTGGEKLFF
TGTGCCAGCAGCTCCCCCCGGACAGGGGGAGAAAAACTGTTTTTT
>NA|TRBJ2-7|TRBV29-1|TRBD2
CSVGREAGEQYF
TGCAGCGTTGGACGGGAGGCGGGTGAGCAGTACTTC
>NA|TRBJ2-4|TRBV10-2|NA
CASTRNGIQYF
TGCGCCAGCACGCGGAACGGCATTCAGTACTTC
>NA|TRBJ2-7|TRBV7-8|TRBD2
CASSPIAGQTYEQYF
TGTGCCAGCAGCCCCATAGCGGGTCAAACCTACGAGCAGTACTTC
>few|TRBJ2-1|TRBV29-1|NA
CSVAGLLYNEQFF
TGCAGCGTTGCAGGACTGCTCTACAATGAGCAGTTCTTC
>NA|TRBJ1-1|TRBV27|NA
CASSLFANTEAFF
TGTGCCAGCAGTTTGTTTGCGAACACTGAAGCTTTCTTT
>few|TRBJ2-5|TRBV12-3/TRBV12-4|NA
CASSSPGRGGLETQYF
TGTGCCAGCAGCTCCCCGGGCAGGGGGGGGCTAGAGACCCAGTACTTC
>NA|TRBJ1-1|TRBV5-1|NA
CASSLLDSPNTEAFF
TGCGCCAGCAGCTTACTCGACAGTCCGAACACTGAAGCTTTCTTT